Each of the 29 T cell receptor beta chains below was sequenced from the same sample in a study of control samples from healthy donors and cancer patients. Assay: immunoSEQ multiplex PCR; the TCRdb copy retains only in-frame clones and omits some. The table has around 190,000 clones, 90% seen once; the top ten hold 1.2% to 1.5%. Material for sequencing was blood. The receptors here all came from a woman aged 45-59 years in good health.

The chain joins TRBV2 to TRBJ1-6; 9 bases align to TRBD1. The germline V gene encodes CDR1 SNHLY and CDR2 FYNNEI. After removal of 6 bases from V and 10 bases from J, the junction contained 10 bases not matched to a gene. This CDR3 spans 15 amino acids. CDR3 nucleotides: TGTGCCAGCAGAGTTGCCGGGACAGGGTCCTCACCCCTCCACTTT. Translated, it gives CASRVAGTGSSPLHF.

This chain links TRBV27 with TRBJ1-1, with D unclear. This CDR3 spans 16 amino acids. Trimming pared 5 bases from V and 1 base from J, leaving 17 bases between. CDR1 is MNHEY and CDR2 is SMNVEV in the germline V gene (reference sequence). CDR3 region: CASSSYGGRPNTEAFF. Written as DNA, the CDR3 is TGTGCCAGCAGTAGCTATGGTGGGCGGCCGAACACTGAAGCTTTCTTT.

V usage is TRBV11-1 and J usage is TRBJ2-2; D perhaps matches TRBD2 (6 bases). The CDR3 runs 14 residues. Germline V gene data show CDR1 as SGHAT and CDR2 as FQDESV (reference sequence). V lost 4 bases to trimming and J lost 6 bases, with 12 bases between them. The chain's CDR3 is CASSSGTSAGELFF. The CDR3 nucleotides are TGTGCCAGCAGCTCCGGGACTTCCGCCGGGGAGCTGTTTTTT. The full variable domain, its missing parts supplied by reference TRBV11-1 and TRBJ2-2, is EAEVAQSPRYKITEKSQAVAFWCDPISGHATLYWYRQILGQGPELLVQFQDESVVDDSQLPKDRFSAERLKGVDSTLKIQPAELGDSAMYLCASSSGTSAGELFFGEGSRLTVL.

The V and J genes are TRBV18 and TRBJ2-7, with D perhaps being TRBD1 or TRBD2 (5 bases each). V lost 0 bases, J lost 6 bases, and 18 bases lay in between. The CDR3 totals 16 residues. CDR1 is KGHSH, CDR2 LQKENI, per germline. The CDR3 DNA sequence: TGTGCCAGCTCACCACCGACGGGGCCAAGGGGCTCCGAGCAGTACTTC. This gives the protein CASSPPTGPRGSEQYF. Together with reference TRBV18 and TRBJ2-7, the CDR3 gives the full variable domain: NAGVMQNPRHLVRRRGQEARLRCSPMKGHSHVYWYRQLPEEGLKFMVYLQKENIIDESGMPKERFSAEFPKEGPSILRIQQVVRGDSAAYFCASSPPTGPRGSEQYFGPGTRLTVT.

This chain joins TRBV24-1 and TRBJ2-5; no firm D call. The CDR3 extends over 17 amino acids. Germline CDR1 and CDR2: KGHDR and SFDVKD. The V end was cut by 6 bases, the J end by 2 bases, with 21 bases between. The CDR3 region has the DNA TGTGCCACCAGTTCATCCCCATCGACACTGATTCAAGAGACCCAGTACTTC. Encoded protein: CATSSSPSTLIQETQYF.

This chain connects TRBV6-5 to TRBJ2-7, with a possible D match to TRBD2 (5 bases). CDR1 and CDR2 from the germline V gene are MNHEY and SVGAGI. The CDR3 loop spans 12 amino acids. V lost 5 bases to trimming and J lost 3 bases, with 8 bases between them. The CDR3 DNA sequence: TGTGCCAGCAGTAACCGGGACTACGAGCAGTACTTC. It specifies CASSNRDYEQYF.

About this clone itself: One end of the junction is discordant with germline, which a read error may explain. The chain links TRBV12-5 to TRBJ2-3; the match to TRBD2 covers 7 bases. CDR1 is LGHNT, CDR2 FRNRAP, per germline. The CDR3 consists of 13 residues. CDR3 coding DNA: TGTGCTAGTGGTGGGGACTACACAGATACTCAGTATTTT. Translating it yields CASGGDYTDTQYF.

The rearrangement joins TRBV27 to TRBJ1-4; D may be TRBD1 (5 bases). The CDR3 spans 12 residues. V was trimmed by 4 bases and J by 12 bases, leaving 12 bases between them. CDR1 is MNHEY and CDR2 is SMNVEV in the germline V gene (reference sequence). Here the CDR3 reads CASSSPPGELFF. The CDR3 DNA is TGTGCCAGCAGTTCCCCGCCGGGGGAACTGTTTTTT.

The chain has TRBV19 and TRBJ2-1; 7 positions agree with TRBD2. V dropped 3 bases and J dropped 10; count of bases not matched to a gene: 3. From germline, CDR1 is LNHDA and CDR2 SQIVND (reference sequence). The CDR3 covers 12 residues. CDR3 sequence: CASSISAGEQFF. CDR3 nucleotide sequence: TGTGCCAGTAGTATCTCAGCGGGAGAGCAGTTCTTC.

The chain uses TRBV18 and TRBJ1-5, with D possibly TRBD1 on 5 matching bases. The germline V and J ends were trimmed by 4 bases and 3 bases, with 10 bases remaining between them. CDR3 length equals 14 residues. The V gene's germline CDR1 is KGHSH and CDR2 LQKENI. The CDR3 sequence is CASSLTEINQPQHF. CDR3 in DNA: TGTGCCAGCTCACTGACAGAGATCAATCAGCCCCAGCATTTT.

The rearrangement uses TRBV7-3 and TRBJ2-2; 10 bases are a match to TRBD1. Germline V CDR1 and CDR2: SGHTA, FQGTGA. The CDR3 spans 14 residues. Trimming at V came to 8 bases and at J to 3 bases, leaving 3 bases not matched to a gene. The CDR3 is CASQGQGYTGELFF. CDR3 DNA: TGTGCCAGCCAGGGACAGGGGTACACCGGGGAGCTGTTTTTT.

The genes are TRBV7-2 and TRBJ1-1; no clear D. The CDR3 extends over 13 amino acids. V was clipped by 5 bases and J by 0 bases, with 7 bases between them. The V gene's germline CDR1 is SGHTA and CDR2 FQGNSA. CDR3 bases: TGTGCCAGCAGCCCTCACATGAACACTGAAGCTTTCTTT. Residues: CASSPHMNTEAFF.

This clone was counted a single time. This chain links TRBV2 with TRBJ1-1, with D possibly matching TRBD1 (5 bases). The V gene's germline CDR1 is SNHLY and CDR2 FYNNEI. The V gene lost 3 bases and the J gene lost 1 base, with 12 bases spanning the gap. The CDR3 runs to 15 residues. The CDR3 region is CASSEDPGQNTEAFF. The DNA of the CDR3 is TGTGCCAGCAGTGAGGATCCTGGACAGAACACTGAAGCTTTCTTT.

The V call is TRBV30, the J call TRBJ1-2, with D maybe TRBD1 (6 bases). Germline V CDR1 and CDR2: GTSNPN, SVGIG (reference sequence). Trimming took off 3 bases at V and 8 bases at J, with 13 bases between the two ends. The CDR3 totals 12 residues. The CDR3 sequence is CAWRPPGGGYTF. CDR3 nucleotides: TGTGCCTGGAGGCCCCCCGGGGGCGGCTACACCTTC.

This chain links TRBV27 with TRBJ2-3; 9 positions match TRBD1. Germline V gene sequence: CDR1 MNHEY, CDR2 SMNVEV (reference sequence). This CDR3 comprises 16 residues. The ends lost 5 bases at V and 5 bases at J; junction bases unmatched: 11. The CDR3 loop reads CASSLLVDRGLDTQYF. In DNA form, the CDR3 reads TGTGCCAGCAGTCTCCTCGTGGACAGGGGTTTAGATACGCAGTATTTT.

The chain employs TRBV7-2 and TRBJ2-1, with 12 bases matching TRBD2. The CDR3 is 17 residues long. Germline CDR1 reads SGHTA; CDR2 reads FQGNSA. V was pared by 0 bases and J by 7 bases, with 7 bases of the junction left unmatched. CDR3 nucleotide sequence: TGTGCCAGCAGCTTAGCCTCTAGCGGGGGGGCATATAATGAGCAGTTCTTC. Amino acids: CASSLASSGGAYNEQFF.

This chain connects TRBV9 to TRBJ2-3; the D is unclear. Trimming took 0 bases from V and 1 from J, leaving 6 bases between them. Germline V gives CDR1 SGDLS, CDR2 YYNGEE. The CDR3 consists of 14 residues. The CDR3 DNA is TGTGCCAGCAGCGTAGAGCCCCGCACAGATACGCAGTATTTT. Translated: CASSVEPRTDTQYF.

The V call is TRBV28, the J call TRBJ2-7, with TRBD1 as a possible D gene (6 bases). With 7 bases removed from V and 3 bases from J, the gap between germline ends came to 10 bases. Germline V gene data show CDR1 as MDHEN and CDR2 as SYDVKM. CDR3 length equals 12 residues. CDR3 in amino acids: CASTGQIYEQYF. The CDR3 DNA follows: TGTGCCAGCACTGGACAGATCTACGAGCAGTACTTC.

The CDR3, as DNA: TGTGCCAGCAGCGTTTCAGGGGGGGAAAGGCTGTTTTTT. It yields the protein CASSVSGGERLFF. V gene TRBV9 combines with J gene TRBJ2-2; D assignment may be TRBD1 or TRBD2 (7 bases each). Germline loops: CDR1 SGDLS, CDR2 YYNGEE. This CDR3 contains 13 residues. With 2 bases removed from V and 13 bases from J, the gap between germline ends came to 15 bases.

This clone was counted a single time. The gene calls are TRBV7-3 and TRBJ2-5, with TRBD2 matching over 8 bases. The length of the CDR3 is 17 residues. J was trimmed by 2 bases and V by 1 base; bases with no gene match: 9. Per the germline V gene, CDR1 is SGHTA and CDR2 is FQGTGA. The CDR3 region has the DNA TGTGCCAGCAGCTTAATTCCCGGGGCTAGCGGGCAAGAGACCCAGTACTTC. Translation gives CASSLIPGASGQETQYF.

The rearrangement uses TRBV19 and TRBJ2-1, with 11 bases identical to TRBD2. V lost 5 bases, J lost 4 bases, and 4 bases stayed unmatched. The CDR3 loop spans 15 amino acids. Germline-derived CDR1 and CDR2 are LNHDA and SQIVND (reference sequence). The CDR3 here is CASSWSSGRYNEQFF. The CDR3 region has the DNA TGTGCCAGTAGTTGGTCTAGCGGGAGGTACAATGAGCAGTTCTTC. Complete variable domain (other parts from reference TRBV19 and TRBJ2-1): DGGITQSPKYLFRKEGQNVTLSCEQNLNHDAMYWYRQDPGQGLRLIYYSQIVNDFQKGDIAEGYSVSREKKESFPLTVTSAQKNPTAFYLCASSWSSGRYNEQFFGPGTRLTVL.

V and J are TRBV29-1 and TRBJ2-5; D is perhaps TRBD1 or TRBD2 (7 bases each). Germline assignment: CDR1 SQVTM and CDR2 ANQGSEA. This CDR3 has 13 amino acids. Trimming shortened V by 2 bases and J by 5 bases, and 12 bases separated the two germline ends. For the CDR3, the DNA is TGCAGCGTTGAACAGGGGGGGCGGGAGACCCAGTACTTC. It is translated as CSVEQGGRETQYF.

The V gene is TRBV19, the J gene TRBJ2-1; 8 positions agree with TRBD1. Germline-derived CDR1 and CDR2 are LNHDA and SQIVND (reference sequence). The CDR3 is 14 residues long. V lost 6 bases, J lost 4 bases, and 5 bases stayed unmatched. The chain's CDR3 is CASSPDRGYNEQFF. The CDR3 DNA reads as TGTGCCAGTAGCCCTGACAGGGGTTACAATGAGCAGTTCTTC. The complete variable domain, with remaining parts taken from reference TRBV19 and TRBJ2-1, reads DGGITQSPKYLFRKEGQNVTLSCEQNLNHDAMYWYRQDPGQGLRLIYYSQIVNDFQKGDIAEGYSVSREKKESFPLTVTSAQKNPTAFYLCASSPDRGYNEQFFGPGTRLTVL.

Written as DNA, the CDR3 is TGCGCCAGCAGTCAATCGGTGCCCTCCTACTATGGCTACACCTTC. This sequence encodes CASSQSVPSYYGYTF. V gene TRBV23-1 combines with J gene TRBJ1-2; no clear D gene. TRBV23-1 is known as an ORF, though its function is uncertain. The CDR3 extends over 15 amino acids. The ends were cut back, 0 bases at V and 3 bases at J, with 11 bases in the middle.

The chain links TRBV24-1 to TRBJ2-3; D might be TRBD2 (6 bases). Trimming took 5 bases from V and 3 from J, leaving 11 bases between them. Germline-derived CDR1 and CDR2 are KGHDR and SFDVKD. CDR3 size: 14 residues. CDR3 bases: TGTGCCACCAGTGGAAATCTAGCGACAGATACGCAGTATTTT. This gives the protein CATSGNLATDTQYF.

This chain connects TRBV19 to TRBJ2-7; no firm D call. This CDR3 region has 17 residues. The germline CDR1 and CDR2 sequences are LNHDA and SQIVND (reference sequence). V shed 9 bases and J shed 0 bases, with 24 bases lying between them. In DNA form, the CDR3 reads TGTGCCAGCCTAACTGACCCCCGGACGATCCTCTCCTACGAGCAGTACTTC. Translating it yields CASLTDPRTILSYEQYF. Combining the CDR3 with reference TRBV19 and TRBJ2-7 gives the whole variable domain DGGITQSPKYLFRKEGQNVTLSCEQNLNHDAMYWYRQDPGQGLRLIYYSQIVNDFQKGDIAEGYSVSREKKESFPLTVTSAQKNPTAFYLCASLTDPRTILSYEQYFGPGTRLTVT.

The V call is TRBV2, the J call TRBJ2-1; the match to TRBD2 covers 11 bases. This CDR3 spans 15 amino acids. CDR1 SNHLY and CDR2 FYNNEI come from the germline V gene. The V and J ends lost 7 bases and 6 bases, in that order; junction bases with no gene match: 8. The CDR3 loop reads CASNPLAGGGNEQFF. The DNA for the CDR3 is TGTGCCAGCAACCCCCTAGCGGGAGGAGGCAATGAGCAGTTCTTC.

The chain employs TRBV7-8 and TRBJ2-5; no definite D call. The CDR3 has 12 amino acids. The V gene's germline CDR1 is SGHVS and CDR2 FQNEAQ. Trimming stripped 7 bases from V and 5 bases from J, with 11 bases between. The CDR3 nucleotides read TGTGCCAGCATGCTACAGACGGAGACCCAGTACTTC. Protein sequence: CASMLQTETQYF.

The rearrangement uses TRBV28 and TRBJ2-5, with a weak D call TRBD1 (6 bases). The germline V and J ends were trimmed by 1 base and 2 bases, with 20 bases remaining between them. CDR1 MDHEN and CDR2 SYDVKM come from the germline V gene. The CDR3 sequence is 18 residues long. CDR3 amino acids: CASSLLGGGGAEQETQYF. CDR3 nucleotides: TGTGCCAGCAGTTTATTAGGGGGTGGGGGAGCGGAACAAGAGACCCAGTACTTC.